These 17 T cell receptor beta chains share one sample of origin, sequenced in a study of blood T cell repertoires in COVID-19. The method was immunoSEQ multiplex PCR; TCRdb's version includes in-frame clones alone and lacks a portion of them. The top ten hold 3.5% to 4% of the sample, which has a few hundred thousand clones, roughly 84% seen once. Source material: peripheral blood. The receptors shown here come from a woman of 80 years or more with acute or convalescent COVID-19.

The rearrangement uses TRBV6-2 or TRBV6-3 and TRBJ1-3, with D possibly being TRBD1 (6 bases). V dropped 0 bases and J dropped 0 bases, with 12 bases sitting between them. Germline values: CDR1 MNHEY, CDR2 SVGEGT. This CDR3 has 17 amino acids. The CDR3 loop is CASSYSRGQISGNTIYF. The CDR3 DNA sequence: TGTGCCAGCAGTTACTCGCGTGGACAGATCTCTGGAAACACCATATATTTT.

The chain recombines TRBV5-1 with TRBJ1-4; D possibly corresponds to TRBD1 (6 bases). Trimming stripped 4 bases from V and 3 bases from J, with 16 bases between. Germline V lookup: CDR1 SGHRS, CDR2 YFSETQ. This CDR3 has 16 amino acids. Here the CDR3 reads CASSDTTGQANEKLFF. Written as DNA, the CDR3 is TGCGCCAGCAGCGACACTACAGGGCAAGCTAATGAAAAACTGTTTTTT. The full variable domain, its missing parts supplied by reference TRBV5-1 and TRBJ1-4, is KAGVTQTPRYLIKTRGQQVTLSCSPISGHRSVSWYQQTPGQGLQFLFEYFSETQRNKGNFPGRFSGRQFSNSRSEMNVSTLELGDSALYLCASSDTTGQANEKLFFGSGTQLSVL.

This rearrangement joins TRBV11-1 to TRBJ2-7; 7 bases map to TRBD1. Germline values: CDR1 SGHAT, CDR2 FQDESV (reference sequence). V trimming: 4 bases; J trimming: 3 bases; junction bases outside the gene matches: 6. The CDR3 consists of 14 residues. CDR3 residues: CASSSTTGNYEQYF. CDR3 coding DNA: TGTGCCAGCAGCTCGACGACAGGGAACTACGAGCAGTACTTC.

The CDR3 DNA is TGTGCCAGCAGCCAAGTTAGTGCGGGGAAAGCTTTCTTT. Its translation is CASSQVSAGKAFF. The rearrangement uses TRBV3-1 (or the pseudogene TRBV3-2) and TRBJ1-1, with no clear D. With 1 base removed from V and 9 bases from J, the gap between germline ends came to 12 bases. The CDR3 is 13 amino acids. The germline V gene encodes CDR1 LGHDT and CDR2 YNNKEL (reference sequence).

This clone has only one observation. CDR3 coding DNA: TGCGCCAGCAGCTTGGATACAGGGGGAGCTTACAATGAGCAGTTCTTC. Translation: CASSLDTGGAYNEQFF. The chain employs TRBV5-1 and TRBJ2-1, with TRBD1 matching over 8 bases. CDR3 length: 16 residues. The germline gives CDR1 SGHRS, CDR2 YFSETQ. Unmatched junction bases numbered 6, after V lost 0 bases and J lost 4 bases.

The count of this clone is one. The chain employs TRBV28 and TRBJ1-4, with D tentatively TRBD1 (5 bases). V was cut by 6 bases and J by 7 bases, with 12 bases left in between. From germline, CDR1 is MDHEN and CDR2 SYDVKM. The CDR3 extends over 13 amino acids. CDR3 region: CASSGGLGEKLFF. The DNA of the CDR3 is TGTGCCAGCAGCGGGGGGTTGGGTGAAAAACTGTTTTTT.

In this sample, this clone turned up a few times. J is TRBJ1-2 and V is TRBV28; TRBD1 matches 9 bases. The CDR3 covers 14 residues. Trimming took 5 bases from V and 6 from J; bases not matched to a gene: 7. The germline CDR1 and CDR2 sequences are MDHEN and SYDVKM. CDR3 DNA sequence: TGTGCCAGCAGTAAAGGGGACAGGGCTCATGGCTACACCTTC. Translating it yields CASSKGDRAHGYTF.

This clone appeared a single time. The rearrangement links TRBV3-1 (or the pseudogene TRBV3-2) to TRBJ1-3, with unresolved D. The CDR3 length is 17 residues. V was trimmed by 1 base and J by 0 bases, leaving 13 bases between them. CDR1 is LGHDT, CDR2 YNNKEL, per germline (reference sequence). This CDR3 is CASSQGVHKFSGNTIYF. CDR3 in DNA: TGTGCCAGCAGCCAAGGTGTACACAAATTCTCTGGAAACACCATATATTTT.

This sequence joins TRBV9 and TRBJ1-1; D not resolved. The CDR3 totals 14 residues. The germline V gene has CDR1 SGDLS and CDR2 YYNGEE. V lost 7 bases, J lost 8 bases, and 21 bases lay in between. CDR3: CASPTSERTEEAFF. In DNA form, the CDR3 reads TGTGCCAGCCCCACCAGCGAACGCACTGAAGAAGCTTTCTTT.

The rearrangement uses TRBV30 and TRBJ1-1; 8 bases map to TRBD1. Looked up from germline, CDR1 is GTSNPN and CDR2 is SVGIG (reference sequence). The CDR3 covers 12 residues. V dropped 5 bases and J dropped 1; count of bases not matched to a gene: 0. This CDR3 is CAWGTGNTEAFF. In nucleotides, the CDR3 is TGTGCCTGGGGGACAGGGAACACTGAAGCTTTCTTT.

This clone occurred once. The chain has TRBV5-1 and TRBJ2-7; 11 positions agree with TRBD1. CDR3 length equals 15 residues. V lost 7 bases, J lost 4 bases, and 10 bases stayed unmatched. In germline, CDR1 is SGHRS, CDR2 YFSETQ. CDR3 sequence reads: CASAFPGTGGYEQYF. In DNA form, the CDR3 reads TGCGCCAGCGCCTTCCCCGGGACAGGGGGATACGAGCAGTACTTC.

The gene calls are TRBV6-2 or TRBV6-3 and TRBJ1-1; D might be TRBD1 (6 bases). The CDR3 has 14 residues. V lost 5 bases and J lost 1, with 11 bases in between. Looked up from germline, CDR1 is MNHEY and CDR2 is SVGEGT. CDR3 nucleotides: TGTGCCAGCAGTCCCTTGACAGGGAACACTGAAGCTTTCTTT. It encodes CASSPLTGNTEAFF.

The chain employs TRBV5-6 and TRBJ1-3, with TRBD1 matching 10 bases. V was clipped by 4 bases and J by 1 base; unmatched bases: 5. This CDR3 contains 16 residues. From germline, CDR1 is SGHDT and CDR2 YYEEEE. DNA for the CDR3: TGTGCCAGCAGCCTCGGACAGGGGGTATCTGGAAACACCATATATTTT. This translates into CASSLGQGVSGNTIYF.

The V call is TRBV12-5, the J call TRBJ1-1; D is ambiguous. Per germline, CDR1 LGHNT and CDR2 FRNRAP. The CDR3 is 13 amino acids. V lost 2 bases and J 10 bases, leaving 14 bases between the germline ends. This CDR3 reads CASGLPPGGGAFF. The CDR3 region has the DNA TGTGCTAGTGGTTTGCCCCCGGGCGGAGGAGCTTTCTTT.

The chain has TRBV2 and TRBJ2-1, with 12 bases matching TRBD2. The germline CDR1 and CDR2 sequences are SNHLY and FYNNEI. Trimming cost V 6 bases and J 4 bases; bases outside gene matches: 7. The length of the CDR3 is 16 residues. CDR3 in amino acids: CASRQTSGGSYNEQFF. DNA for the CDR3: TGTGCCAGCAGACAAACTAGCGGGGGGTCTTACAATGAGCAGTTCTTC.

This chain links TRBV11-2 with TRBJ1-2; 9 positions agree with TRBD1. The ends lost 5 bases at V and 0 bases at J; junction bases unmatched: 4. Germline loops: CDR1 SGHAT, CDR2 FQNNGV. The CDR3 has 15 amino acids. CDR3 residues: CASSGTGWANYGYTF. CDR3 in DNA: TGTGCCAGCAGCGGGACAGGGTGGGCTAACTATGGCTACACCTTC.

The genes are TRBV11-2 and TRBJ1-4; the D is unclear. This CDR3 has 15 amino acids. Trimming removed 4 bases at V and 1 base at J, with 10 bases between. Looked up from germline, CDR1 is SGHAT and CDR2 is FQNNGV. The CDR3 DNA reads TGTGCCAGCAGCTCGGACGGGGTAACTAATGAAAAACTGTTTTTT. Amino acid sequence: CASSSDGVTNEKLFF.